This entry describes one TCR beta chain. The record originates from a study of blood T cell repertoires in COVID-19. Study as a whole: Sources were T cells, B-cell-depleted T cells, or PBMCs; the material itself was cDNA or gDNA.

In the study's own analysis: Nucleated cell counts were estimated from reference gene primer amplification. Sequencing was performed with immunoSEQ multiplex PCR; in TCRdb, only in-frame clones are kept and a portion is missing. Clonal size and the V and J genes are those of that table, whereas D and trimming came from the DNA. The sample contains 210,000 or so clones, roughly 80% of which appear only once. Across about two dozen US areas, participants ranged in age from roughly 18 to 89 years. A COVID-19 case was met by exposed participants within 2 weeks before study entry. This CDR3 is 15 amino acids long. The V gene lost 7 bases and the J gene lost 0 bases, with 12 bases spanning the gap. Germline V gene sequence: CDR1 SNHLY, CDR2 FYNNEI.

The TCR sequence derives from a woman aged 45-65 years who had been exposed to COVID-19. Sequenced input: PBMCs or T cells enriched from blood (not recorded which). The chain is built from TRBV2 and TRBJ2-2, with a possible D match to TRBD1 (5 bases). The CDR3 nucleotides are TGTGCCAGCAAATTCGAACAGGCGAACACCGGGGAGCTGTTTTTT. It translates to CASKFEQANTGELFF.